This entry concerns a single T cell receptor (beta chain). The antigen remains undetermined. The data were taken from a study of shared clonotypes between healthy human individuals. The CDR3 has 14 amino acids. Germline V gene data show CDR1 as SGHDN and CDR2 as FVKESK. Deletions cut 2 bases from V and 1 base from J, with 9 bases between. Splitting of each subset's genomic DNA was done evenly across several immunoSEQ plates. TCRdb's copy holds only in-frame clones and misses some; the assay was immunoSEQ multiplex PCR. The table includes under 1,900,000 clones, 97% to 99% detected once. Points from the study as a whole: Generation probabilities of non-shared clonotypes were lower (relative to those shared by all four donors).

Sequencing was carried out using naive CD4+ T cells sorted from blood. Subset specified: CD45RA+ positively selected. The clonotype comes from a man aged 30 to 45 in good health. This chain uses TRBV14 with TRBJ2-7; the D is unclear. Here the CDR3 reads CASSQSSLSYEQYF. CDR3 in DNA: TGTGCCAGCAGCCAATCGTCATTGTCCTACGAGCAGTACTTC.